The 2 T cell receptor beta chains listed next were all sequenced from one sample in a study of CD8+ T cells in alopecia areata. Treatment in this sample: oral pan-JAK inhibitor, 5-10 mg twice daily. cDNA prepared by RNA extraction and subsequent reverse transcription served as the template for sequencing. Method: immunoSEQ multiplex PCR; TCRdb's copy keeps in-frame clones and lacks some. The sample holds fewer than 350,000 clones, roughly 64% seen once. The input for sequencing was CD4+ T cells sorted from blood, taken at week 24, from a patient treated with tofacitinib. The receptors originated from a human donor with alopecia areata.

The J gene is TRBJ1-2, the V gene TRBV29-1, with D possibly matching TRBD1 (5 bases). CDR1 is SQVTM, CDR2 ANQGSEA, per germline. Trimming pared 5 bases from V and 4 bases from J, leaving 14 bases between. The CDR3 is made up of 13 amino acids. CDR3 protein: CSVRGHLLYGYTF. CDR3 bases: TGCAGCGTTCGTGGACATCTTCTCTATGGCTACACCTTC.

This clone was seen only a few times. The CDR3 coding sequence is TGTGCCAGCAGCCTAAAGGGCGGATCTAGCTCCTACGAGCAGTACTTC. Residues: CASSLKGGSSSYEQYF. The rearrangement links TRBV7-3 to TRBJ2-7, with D unclear. CDR1 is SGHTA and CDR2 is FQGTGA in the germline V gene. The length of the CDR3 is 16 residues. V was cut by 5 bases and J by 0 bases, with 17 bases left in between.